This T cell receptor (beta chain) is from a study of T-cell memory formation after mild COVID-19. Study-level findings and limits: A balance of CD4 and CD8 characterized clones contracting day 15 to 85, whereas later expanders leaned CD4+.

5'RACE primed at constant segments yielded TCR alpha and TCR beta cDNA libraries bearing sample barcodes and UMIs. TCRdb analysed the 5' RACE reads with MiXCR anew, one entry per CDR3 protein. Seen here are 110,000 or so distinct CDR3 sequences, approximately 21% observed once, and the top ten hold roughly 40%. Turning to this clonotype: What it binds is not known.

This receptor was identified in a man younger than 35 who had mild COVID-19 (a few samples of this study predate the infection). Cell type and time point are not known. The sequenced sample was PBMCs or a T cell subset sorted from them (not recorded which).

The CDR3 sequence: CASSEFVNNEQFF. CDR3 bases: TGTGCCAGCAGTGAGTTTGTGAACAATGAGCAGTTCTTC. The chain joins TRBV2 to TRBJ2-1; D gene uncertain. CDR1 and CDR2 (germline): SNHLY, FYNNEI. CDR3 length: 13 residues. V shed 3 bases and J shed 5 bases, with 8 bases lying between them.